This TCR beta chain was sequenced for a study of response to subunit inactivated influenza vaccine. Overall study results and limits: Each seasonal influenza vaccination, the authors suggested, recruits few new T cells.

Between the trimmed V and J ends, which lost 4 bases and 5 bases, there was a span of 12 bases. The CDR3 is 14 residues long. Germline values: CDR1 SEHNR, CDR2 FQNEAQ (reference sequence). Each CDR3 protein is one row after TCRdb ran MiXCR on the RT-PCR reads. The sample holds approximately 530,000 distinct CDR3 sequences; 7.6% are singletons and the top ten take over 10%. Remarks on this clonotype: Its antigen is not identified.

This TCR came from a man between 50 and 75 years old who received an inactivated influenza vaccine. V and J are TRBV7-9 and TRBJ2-4; tentative D call: TRBD1 (6 bases). The specimen was PBMCs from blood, collected around 25 months after vaccination. The CDR3 sequence: CASSSPGQQNIQYF. The CDR3 DNA reads TGTGCCAGCAGCTCGCCCGGACAGCAAAACATTCAGTACTTC. The entire variable domain, with the rest obtained from reference TRBV7-9 and TRBJ2-4, is as follows: DTGVSQNPRHKITKRGQNVTFRCDPISEHNRLYWYRQTLGQGPEFLTYFQNEAQLEKSRLLSDRFSAERPKGSFSTLEIQRTEQGDSAMYLCASSSPGQQNIQYFGAGTRLSVL.